The present entry profiles one T cell receptor beta chain with its context. No antigen is known for it. This sample was taken from a study of brain T cells in children with intractable seizures. This CDR3 is 15 amino acids long. After removal of 4 bases from V and 9 bases from J, the junction contained 9 bases not matched to a gene. Germline assignment: CDR1 SGHAT and CDR2 FQNNGV. Sequencing used immunoSEQ multiplex PCR; TCRdb keeps in-frame clones, though not all of them. This sample has about 350,000 clones, with about 94% found just once. Time point here: blood from clinic visit 5 months post-surgery; TSC patient then seizure free. Surgery cases with the highest brain T cell transcript signatures were chosen for sequencing. At least one anti-epileptic drug was given before surgery. Whole-study results and caveats: Pre- and post-surgery blood differed in depth, so pre-surgery absences may be undersampling.

Sample: peripheral blood, taken more than 4 months after surgery. The origin of this receptor is a boy under two years old with tuberous sclerosis and intractable seizures. The chain is built from TRBV11-2 and TRBJ2-1; 10 bases align to TRBD2. For the CDR3, the DNA is TGTGCCAGCAGCTCGATAGCGGGAGGACGTATTGAGCAGTTCTTC. It codes for CASSSIAGGRIEQFF.